The 7 T cell receptor beta chains below all came from one sample that was sequenced in a study of blood T cell repertoires in COVID-19. TCRdb keeps only in-frame clones here, not all; method: immunoSEQ multiplex PCR. This table has around 150,000 clones, approximately 80% appearing once. Sequenced material: peripheral blood. Every receptor here comes from a woman aged 80 or over with acute or convalescent COVID-19.

The table lists this clone with a few counts. The V and J genes are TRBV7-8 and TRBJ1-1, with 7 bases identical to TRBD1. Trimming took 5 bases from V and 4 from J; bases not matched to a gene: 10. Germline lookup yields CDR1 SGHVS and CDR2 FQNEAQ. The CDR3 spans 15 residues. CDR3 DNA: TGTGCCAGCAGCCCCCGACAGGGCCTTGGCACTGAAGCTTTCTTT. Translating it yields CASSPRQGLGTEAFF.

The chain joins TRBV5-1 to TRBJ2-5; no clear D gene. The CDR3 runs to 13 residues. Germline V gives CDR1 SGHRS, CDR2 YFSETQ. V shed 1 base and J shed 0 bases, with 4 bases lying between them. The DNA of the CDR3 is TGCGCCAGCAGCTTGACAGACCAAGAGACCCAGTACTTC. This sequence encodes CASSLTDQETQYF.

This clone has only a few counts. V gene TRBV7-9 combines with J gene TRBJ1-3; no clear D. Germline CDR1 and CDR2: SEHNR and FQNEAQ (reference sequence). The CDR3 covers 11 residues. V was shortened by 5 bases and J by 5 bases, with 4 bases between the two germline ends. The CDR3 DNA reads TGTGCCAGCAGCAATAGAAACACCATATATTTT. Amino acids: CASSNRNTIYF.

The gene calls are TRBV6-6 and TRBJ2-7, with TRBD1 matching 8 bases. Per germline, CDR1 MNHNY and CDR2 SVGAGI (reference sequence). Losses at the gene ends were 2 bases for V and 7 bases for J; bases not matched to a gene: 7. CDR3 length: 14 amino acids. The CDR3 DNA is TGTGCCAGCAGTTACCCCGGACAGGGAGGAGAGCAGTACTTC. It translates to CASSYPGQGGEQYF.

The chain carries TRBV27 and TRBJ1-5, with 8 bases aligning to TRBD1. The ends lost 6 bases at V and 6 bases at J; junction bases unmatched: 7. CDR1 is MNHEY, CDR2 SMNVEV, per germline (reference sequence). The CDR3 length is 14 residues. This CDR3 reads CASSRGQGSQPQHF. In DNA, the CDR3 is TGTGCCAGCAGCCGTGGACAGGGTAGTCAGCCCCAGCATTTT.

This rearrangement joins TRBV6-1 to TRBJ1-3, with D unresolved. This CDR3 comprises 14 residues. Germline assignment: CDR1 MNHNS and CDR2 SASEGT. Trimming removed 3 bases at V and 3 bases at J, with 9 bases between. CDR3 loop: CASSENRIGNTIYF. The CDR3 DNA reads TGTGCCAGCAGTGAGAACAGAATTGGAAACACCATATATTTT.

The genes are TRBV24-1 and TRBJ2-3, with D maybe TRBD2 (7 bases). CDR1 and CDR2 (germline): KGHDR, SFDVKD. Trimming left V 3 bases short and J 0 bases short, with 9 bases between. This CDR3 contains 15 residues. The CDR3 sequence is CATSDGGASTDTQYF. The CDR3 DNA is TGTGCCACCAGTGATGGGGGGGCTAGCACAGATACGCAGTATTTT.